This T cell receptor (beta chain) originates from a study of control samples from healthy donors and cancer patients. Data came from immunoSEQ multiplex PCR; TCRdb stores just in-frame clones and leaves some out. The data contain about 130,000 clones, roughly 90% of them singletons. The CDR3 is 15 amino acids. Germline V gene lookup returns CDR1 GTSNPN and CDR2 SVGIG (reference sequence). V trimming: 0 bases; J trimming: 6 bases; junction bases outside the gene matches: 9. Sample: blood. The gene calls are TRBV30 and TRBJ2-3; 7 nucleotides line up with TRBD2. The sequence came from a woman in her forties or fifties in good health. The CDR3 nucleotides read TGTGCCTGGAGTGTCGGCGGGGGAGAGGGTGATACGCAGTATTTT. Protein: CAWSVGGGEGDTQYF.